The sequence of this T cell receptor (beta chain) was determined in a study of T cell responses to AZD1222 COVID-19 vaccine. Study-level results: Compared with day 0, the breadth and depth of the Spike-specific TCR repertoire rose significantly after two doses of AZD1222. Spike as a whole was targeted by vaccine-associated CD4 TCRs, dominant at 160-218 and 743-854. Clonal diversity was possibly underestimated, and white British individuals and females predominated among donors. Repertoires were obtained solely post-peak T cell response.

Points on this clone: What it recognizes is unknown.

Assay: immunoSEQ multiplex PCR; the TCRdb copy retains only in-frame clones and omits some. Among around 200,000 clones listed, roughly 88% were seen once. From germline, CDR1 is SGHRS and CDR2 YFSETQ. This CDR3 region has 14 residues. V gave up 0 bases and J gave up 6 bases, with 12 bases separating them. This clonotype originated in an adult in good health. This rearrangement joins TRBV5-1 to TRBJ1-2, with D perhaps matching TRBD1 (6 bases). The material sequenced was peripheral blood, taken on day 0 of AZD1222 vaccination. CDR3 nucleotides: TGCGCCAGCAGCTTGGTGGTACAGGGTCATGGCTACACCTTC. This translates into CASSLVVQGHGYTF.